The 4 T cell receptor beta chains listed next were all sequenced from one sample in a study of T cell changes during pregnancy in multiple sclerosis. The protocol was immunoSEQ multiplex PCR, while the TCRdb copy is restricted to in-frame clones and leaves out a portion. The sample includes 110,000 or so clones, approximately 93% of them seen just once. The input for sequencing was peripheral blood, taken before pregnancy. The receptors stem from a female donor with multiple sclerosis, enrolled in a pregnancy study.

The chain uses TRBV11-3 and TRBJ2-7; the D gene is possibly TRBD2 (5 bases). V was clipped by 3 bases and J by 0 bases, with 12 bases between them. The CDR3 covers 15 residues. CDR1 is SGHNT, CDR2 YENEEA, per germline. CDR3 in amino acids: CASSFGSDGSYEQYF. The CDR3 DNA reads TGTGCCAGCAGCTTTGGTAGCGACGGCTCCTACGAGCAGTACTTC.

This clone appeared once. This chain's CDR3 is CASSEEVAGTDTQYF. The DNA of the CDR3 is TGTGCCAGCAGTGAAGAGGTGGCGGGCACAGATACGCAGTATTTT. The J gene is TRBJ2-3, the V gene TRBV6-1; D not certain. V was shortened by 1 base and J by 1 base, with 9 bases between the two germline ends. From germline, CDR1 is MNHNS and CDR2 SASEGT. CDR3 length equals 15 residues.

The chain recombines TRBV5-1 with TRBJ2-1; a possible D gene is TRBD2 (5 bases). Trimming left V 0 bases short and J 6 bases short, with 16 bases between. The germline V gene encodes CDR1 SGHRS and CDR2 YFSETQ. This CDR3 contains 16 residues. The CDR3 spells CASSLVVGKEGNEQFF. CDR3 nucleotides: TGCGCCAGCAGCTTGGTAGTCGGGAAAGAGGGCAATGAGCAGTTCTTC.

V usage is TRBV21-1 and J usage is TRBJ2-7; the table's D call, TRBD2, has no DNA check behind it. TRBV21-1 is labeled a pseudogene. CDR3 length equals 11 residues. The CDR3 DNA follows: TGTGCCAGCAGATTCTCTTACGAGCAGTACTTC. It codes for CASRFSYEQYF.